These 12 T cell receptor beta chains were all obtained from the same sample, sequenced in a study of T-cell reconstitution after alpha-beta-depleted transplantation in children. Unique molecular identifiers featured in how the TCRbeta library was prepared. TCRdb re-derived calls from the PCR reads in MiXCR, one entry per CDR3 protein. The top ten hold approximately 13% of the sample, which has 150,000 to 200,000 distinct CDR3 sequences, 11% seen once. The sample was PBMCs, taken before TCRalphabeta/CD19-depleted stem cell transplant. These receptors were taken from a boy aged 2 to 10 with acute myeloid leukemia, due to receive a stem cell transplant.

The chain carries TRBV7-9 and TRBJ1-1; D perhaps matches TRBD1 (5 bases). V was pared by 4 bases and J by 8 bases, with 11 bases between. This CDR3 is built from 12 residues. The germline V gene encodes CDR1 SEHNR and CDR2 FQNEAQ (reference sequence). CDR3 in DNA: TGTGCCAGCAGCTACGCTCAGGGAGAAGCTTTCTTT. Its protein is CASSYAQGEAFF.

This clonotype was counted many times. The chain employs TRBV5-1 and TRBJ2-7; D gene uncertain. In germline, CDR1 is SGHRS, CDR2 YFSETQ. The CDR3 consists of 15 residues. V was clipped by 0 bases and J by 0 bases, with 10 bases between them. CDR3 amino acids: CASSLGQLSSYEQYF. CDR3 bases: TGCGCCAGCAGCTTGGGTCAGTTAAGCTCCTACGAGCAGTACTTC.

CDR3 coding DNA: TGCAGTGCTCGACTGTCAGGGGGGGAGCTGTTTTTT. Translation gives CSARLSGGELFF. The rearrangement links TRBV20-1 to TRBJ2-2, with a weak D call TRBD1 (5 bases). CDR3 length: 12 residues. V lost 5 bases and J lost 8, with 12 bases in between. The germline CDR1 and CDR2 sequences are DFQATT and SNEGSKA (reference sequence).

This clonotype was observed many times. This chain links TRBV7-8 with TRBJ2-7; 9 bases line up with TRBD2. Germline V CDR1 and CDR2: SGHVS, FQNEAQ. This CDR3 spans 16 amino acids. V gave up 1 base and J gave up 4 bases; unmatched junction bases: 8. The CDR3 nucleotides are TGTGCCAGCAGCTTAGAGTGGACTAGCGAATCATACGAGCAGTACTTC. This translates into CASSLEWTSESYEQYF.

At least ten counts were recorded for this clonotype. The CDR3 region is CASSPSPGGEGEQFF. The CDR3 DNA follows: TGTGCCAGCAGCCCTTCCCCGGGGGGGGAGGGTGAGCAGTTCTTC. The chain carries TRBV2 and TRBJ2-1; 8 positions match TRBD2. The V gene end was trimmed by 6 bases and the J gene end by 9 bases; junction bases not matched to a gene: 13. CDR3 length equals 15 residues. Germline CDR1 reads SNHLY; CDR2 reads FYNNEI.

Many counts were recorded for this clonotype. The chain combines TRBV10-3 with TRBJ2-5; 8 bases line up with TRBD1. V lost 6 bases to trimming and J lost 4 bases; unmatched junction nucleotides: 10. The CDR3 covers 15 residues. Germline V lookup: CDR1 ENHRY, CDR2 SYGVKD. The CDR3 is CAISPGQGDAETQYF. The CDR3 DNA follows: TGTGCCATCAGCCCAGGACAGGGTGACGCAGAGACCCAGTACTTC.

The V call is TRBV18, the J call TRBJ1-1, with no clear D. With 2 bases removed from V and 4 bases from J, the gap between germline ends came to 23 bases. Germline assignment: CDR1 KGHSH and CDR2 LQKENI. This CDR3 has 18 residues. CDR3: CASSPNPFAGRETTEAFF. The CDR3 DNA sequence: TGTGCCAGCTCACCAAACCCTTTCGCCGGGAGAGAGACCACTGAAGCTTTCTTT.

Many counts were recorded for this clonotype. This chain uses TRBV20-1 with TRBJ2-1, with D perhaps matching TRBD1 (5 bases). The CDR3 contains 14 residues. Trimming removed 0 bases at V and 10 bases at J, with 16 bases between. In germline, CDR1 is DFQATT, CDR2 SNEGSKA (reference sequence). Written as DNA, the CDR3 is TGCAGTGCTAGAGATGCTGGGGCATCGGCCGAGCAGTTCTTC. Amino acid sequence: CSARDAGASAEQFF.

In this sample, this clonotype turned up many times. The chain combines TRBV2 with TRBJ1-2; D gene uncertain. Germline V CDR1 and CDR2: SNHLY, FYNNEI. Deletions cut 1 base from V and 4 bases from J, with 10 bases between. The CDR3 spans 14 residues. The CDR3 spells CASSEGTGSYGYTF. CDR3 nucleotides: TGTGCCAGCAGTGAAGGCACGGGGAGCTATGGCTACACCTTC.

This clonotype has at least ten counts. The chain combines TRBV20-1 with TRBJ2-1; 10 nucleotides align to TRBD2. The CDR3 spans 14 residues. The ends lost 3 bases at V and 7 bases at J; junction bases unmatched: 6. Germline lookup yields CDR1 DFQATT and CDR2 SNEGSKA (reference sequence). CDR3 in amino acids: CSARGPGLANEQFF. CDR3 nucleotide sequence: TGCAGTGCTAGGGGACCGGGACTAGCGAATGAGCAGTTCTTC.

Ten or more counts support this clonotype. The chain is built from TRBV28 and TRBJ2-3, with 7 bases aligning to TRBD2. In germline, CDR1 is MDHEN, CDR2 SYDVKM. This CDR3 has 12 amino acids. CDR3 sequence: CPSGNFTDTQYF. The CDR3 nucleotides are TGTCCTAGCGGAAACTTCACAGATACGCAGTATTTT. The whole variable domain, filled in from reference TRBV28 and TRBJ2-3, reads DVKVTQSSRYLVKRTGEKVFLECVQDMDHENMFWYRQDPGLGLRLIYFSYDVKMKEKGDIPEGYSVSREKKERFSLILESASTNQTSMYLCPSGNFTDTQYFGPGTRLTVL.

This clonotype was picked up many times. The chain combines TRBV12-3 or TRBV12-4 with TRBJ1-1; the D is unclear. V was clipped by 7 bases and J by 0 bases, with 15 bases between them. The CDR3 extends over 15 amino acids. CDR3 bases: TGTGCCAGCATTAGTAATGGCGGGCTGAACACTGAAGCTTTCTTT. Its translation: CASISNGGLNTEAFF.